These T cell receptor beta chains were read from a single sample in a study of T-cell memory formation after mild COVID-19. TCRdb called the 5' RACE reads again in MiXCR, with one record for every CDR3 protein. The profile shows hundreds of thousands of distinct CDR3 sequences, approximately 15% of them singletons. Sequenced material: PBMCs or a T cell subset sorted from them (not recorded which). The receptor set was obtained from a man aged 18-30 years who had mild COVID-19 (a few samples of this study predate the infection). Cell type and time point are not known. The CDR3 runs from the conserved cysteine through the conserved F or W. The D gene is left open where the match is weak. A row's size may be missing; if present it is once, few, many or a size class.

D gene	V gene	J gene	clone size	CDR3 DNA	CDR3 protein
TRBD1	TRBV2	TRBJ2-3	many	TGTGCCAGCAGCGGAGGACAGGGAGGCACAGATACGCAGTATTTT	CASSGGQGGTDTQYF
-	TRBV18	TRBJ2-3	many	TGTGCCAGCTCACCACCACTAGCAGGAGGTACGCAGTATTTT	CASSPPLAGGTQYF
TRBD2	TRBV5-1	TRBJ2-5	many	TGCGCCAGCAGCTTGGAACTAGCGGCGAAGGCCCAGTACTTC	CASSLELAAKAQYF
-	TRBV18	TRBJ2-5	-	TGTGCCAGCTCACCACCGGCGATACAAGCCCAGGGGACCCAGTACTTC	CASSPPAIQAQGTQYF
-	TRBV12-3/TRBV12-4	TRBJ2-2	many	TGTGCCAGCGGGCAAGCGAACACCGGGGAGCTGTTTTTT	CASGQANTGELFF
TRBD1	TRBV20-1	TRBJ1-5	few	TGCAGTGCTCCAGGGGGAATGGGTCAGCCCCAGCATTTT	CSAPGGMGQPQHF
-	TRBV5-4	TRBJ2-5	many	TGTGCCAGCAGCTTCCGGGGGGGACAGGAGACCCAGTACTTC	CASSFRGGQETQYF
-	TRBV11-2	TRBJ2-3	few	TGTGCCAGCAGCTTATCCGAGGCAGATACGCAGTATTTT	CASSLSEADTQYF
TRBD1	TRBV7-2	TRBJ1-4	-	TGTGCCAGCAGCTCCCAGGGGGCCGGTAATGAAAAACTGTTTTTT	CASSSQGAGNEKLFF
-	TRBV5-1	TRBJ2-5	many	TGCGCCAGCAGCCCGACACCTCGGGAGACCCAGTACTTC	CASSPTPRETQYF
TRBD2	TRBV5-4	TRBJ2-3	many	TGTGCCAGCAGCTTGGAGGCTAGCGGGGCGCGTTACACAGATACGCAGTATTTT	CASSLEASGARYTDTQYF
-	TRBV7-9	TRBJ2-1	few	TGTGCCAGCAGCCCACGCCCATGGGTAGAGAGCTCCTACAATGAGCAGTTCTTC	CASSPRPWVESSYNEQFF
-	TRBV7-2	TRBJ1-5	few	TGTGCCAGCAGCTTCTCGTGGACCCCAAGGGGTCGTCAGCCCCAGCATTTT	CASSFSWTPRGRQPQHF
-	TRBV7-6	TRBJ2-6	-	TGTGCCAGCAGTAGCCCTGGGGCCAACGTCCTGACTTTC	CASSSPGANVLTF